These 13 T cell receptor beta chains share one sample of origin, sequenced in a study of OX40 agonist ivuxolimab in advanced cancers. Assay used: immunoSEQ multiplex PCR; TCRdb lists only in-frame clones, some missing. The sample has about 59,000 clones; about 92% are singletons. The source was CD4+ or CD8+ T cells sorted from blood, collected in a trial of the OX40 agonist ivuxolimab. The receptors here all came from an adult with an advanced solid tumor such as melanoma, head and neck, liver or kidney cancer.

The rearrangement uses TRBV2 and TRBJ2-7; D is unresolved. V was shortened by 3 bases and J by 3 bases, with 6 bases between the two germline ends. Germline V gene lookup returns CDR1 SNHLY and CDR2 FYNNEI. The CDR3 totals 12 residues. CDR3 loop: CASSDSYYEQYV. DNA for the CDR3: TGTGCCAGCAGTGATTCCTACTACGAGCAGTACGTC.

This clone was found once. The chain carries TRBV6-4 and TRBJ1-2; D not certain. The germline CDR1 and CDR2 sequences are MRHNA and SNTAGT. The CDR3 sequence is 15 residues long. The ends were cut back, 10 bases at V and 0 bases at J, with 18 bases in the middle. CDR3 coding DNA: TGTGCCACCGTCGAGAGGCCGAGCACTAACTATGGCTACACCTTC. Amino acid sequence: CATVERPSTNYGYTF.

The rearrangement joins TRBV7-9 to TRBJ1-2; 9 positions match TRBD1. Germline CDR1 is SEHNR and CDR2 is FQNEAQ (reference sequence). V gave up 5 bases and J gave up 5 bases; unmatched junction bases: 9. CDR3 size: 15 residues. Here the CDR3 DNA reads TGTGCCAGCAGCGTCACCTGGGACAGGGCTTATGGCTACACCTTC. This translates into CASSVTWDRAYGYTF.

The chain employs TRBV11-2 and TRBJ1-6; 9 bases agree with TRBD1. CDR1 is SGHAT, CDR2 FQNNGV, per germline. This CDR3 is 18 amino acids long. V gave up 3 bases and J gave up 4 bases; unmatched junction bases: 10. CDR3 protein: CASSFPPSGTGYNSPLHF. Written as DNA, the CDR3 is TGTGCCAGCAGCTTCCCCCCGTCCGGGACAGGGTATAATTCACCCCTCCACTTT. The full variable domain, rest sourced from reference TRBV11-2 and TRBJ1-6, is EAGVAQSPRYKIIEKRQSVAFWCNPISGHATLYWYQQILGQGPKLLIQFQNNGVVDDSQLPKDRFSAERLKGVDSTLKIQPAKLEDSAVYLCASSFPPSGTGYNSPLHFGNGTRLTVT.

This clone was counted once. The V and J genes are TRBV27 and TRBJ2-1, with 11 bases aligning to TRBD2. V trimming: 5 bases; J trimming: 8 bases; junction bases outside the gene matches: 8. CDR1 and CDR2 (germline): MNHEY, SMNVEV (reference sequence). This CDR3 has 15 residues. The CDR3 DNA sequence: TGTGCCAGCAGTCCGACGACTAGCGGGAAAGATGAGCAGTTCTTC. This encodes CASSPTTSGKDEQFF.

This rearrangement joins TRBV4-2 to TRBJ2-3, with TRBD1 identical over 9 bases. Trimming removed 4 bases from V and 0 bases from J; junction bases left unmatched: 8. Germline CDR1 reads LGHNA; CDR2 reads YNFKEQ. This CDR3 has 17 residues. The CDR3 loop reads CASSPPDGQGSTDTQYF. The CDR3, as DNA: TGTGCCAGCAGCCCCCCTGACGGACAGGGGAGCACAGATACGCAGTATTTT.

The chain carries TRBV6-1 and TRBJ1-5, with D perhaps matching TRBD1 (6 bases). V gave up 4 bases and J gave up 0 bases, with 10 bases separating them. The germline V gene encodes CDR1 MNHNS and CDR2 SASEGT. The CDR3 contains 15 residues. The CDR3 is CASSVTGYSNQPQHF. The CDR3 region has the DNA TGTGCCAGCAGTGTTACAGGGTATAGCAATCAGCCCCAGCATTTT.

V gene TRBV9 combines with J gene TRBJ2-1, with TRBD2 matching over 12 bases. V shed 4 bases, J shed 4 bases, and the junction held 6 bases outside the gene matches. CDR1 and CDR2 (germline): SGDLS, YYNGEE. The CDR3 runs 16 residues. The CDR3 here is CASSTLAGGPYNEQFF. In DNA form, the CDR3 reads TGTGCCAGCAGCACCCTAGCGGGAGGGCCTTACAATGAGCAGTTCTTC.

This clone was seen more than once but under ten times. The chain is built from TRBV15 and TRBJ1-6; no reliable D call. Deletions cut 0 bases from V and 8 bases from J, with 5 bases between. The germline gives CDR1 LNHNV, CDR2 YYDKDF (reference sequence). This CDR3 has 13 amino acids. The CDR3 bases are TGTGCCACCAGCAGAGATCGGCATTCACCCCTCCACTTT. Translation: CATSRDRHSPLHF.

The rearrangement joins TRBV19 to TRBJ2-1, with TRBD1 identical over 9 bases. The CDR3 length is 15 residues. The germline CDR1 and CDR2 sequences are LNHDA and SQIVND (reference sequence). V was pared by 7 bases and J by 3 bases, with 7 bases of the junction left unmatched. DNA for the CDR3: TGTGCCAGTAAAGACAGGACAGGGGTCTACAATGAGCAGTTCTTC. It codes for CASKDRTGVYNEQFF.

This chain links TRBV5-4 with TRBJ1-1; no clear D gene. V shed 0 bases and J shed 5 bases, with 11 bases lying between them. Germline CDR1 and CDR2: SGHNT and YYREEE (reference sequence). CDR3 length: 14 amino acids. The CDR3 spells CASSLAPPQTEAFF. Here the CDR3 DNA reads TGTGCCAGCAGCTTGGCCCCCCCGCAAACTGAAGCTTTCTTT. The full variable domain, rest sourced from reference TRBV5-4 and TRBJ1-1, is ETGVTQSPTHLIKTRGQQVTLRCSSQSGHNTVSWYQQALGQGPQFIFQYYREEENGRGNFPPRFSGLQFPNYSSELNVNALELDDSALYLCASSLAPPQTEAFFGQGTRLTVV.

The V call is TRBV28, the J call TRBJ1-5; tentative D call: TRBD1 (6 bases). The V gene lost 4 bases and the J gene lost 1 base, with 8 bases spanning the gap. This CDR3 is 14 amino acids long. Germline CDR1 is MDHEN and CDR2 is SYDVKM. The CDR3 nucleotides read TGTGCCAGCAGTTGGGGGACAAGCAATCAGCCCCAGCATTTT. This sequence encodes CASSWGTSNQPQHF.

This clone was detected only once. The V gene is TRBV7-2, the J gene TRBJ1-6; 7 positions agree with TRBD1. With V trimmed by 5 bases and J by 9 bases, 10 bases remained unmatched. Germline loops: CDR1 SGHTA, CDR2 FQGNSA. CDR3 length: 15 amino acids. The CDR3 here is CASSPGGGRVSPLHF. DNA of the CDR3: TGTGCCAGCAGCCCAGGGGGGGGACGAGTTTCACCCCTCCACTTT.